This paragraph reports one TCR beta chain. Its antigen is not yet known. No much larger clone is present one base from it, and per-base qualities are unavailable. TCRbeta CDR3 regions were amplified from genomic DNA by means of the immunoSEQ Assay, a bias-controlled multiplex PCR. As for the original processing: Within the assay, amplification of reference gene primers was used to estimate how many nucleated cells each sample contained. To quantify the absolute abundance of each unique TCRbeta CDR3 rearrangement, sequence reads were collapsed and filtered. Productive Simpson clonality was computed per sample as the square root of Simpson's diversity index over productive rearrangements. The source is immuneACCESS, and TCRdb retained only in-frame sequences with V and J called. Part of the clones is not carried over; for the studies checked, unresolved V genes explain less than half of this, and the remainder is unexplained. V, J and clone size reflect that table, while D and trimming were determined from the DNA. This sample gives roughly 250,000 clones in total; 75% to 90% of them show up just once. The ten largest account for under 3% of the sample.

The data originate from a study of blood T cell repertoires in COVID-19 (dated by TCRdb to 2018 to 2020). With respect to the entire study: Collaborator samples came from the United States, Italy and Spain and covered acute and convalescent phases of COVID-19. A freely available public database, intended as a resource for researchers studying the immune response to SARS-CoV-2, is where the repertoires were released. The material from the prospective study consisted of cDNA or gDNA derived from T cells, B-cell-depleted T cells, or PBMCs. Where HLA class I and class II types were available, the types were taken from metadata supplied by the sample provider, not from assay-based typing. A de-identified subject ID, COVID-19 status, age in years and sex were almost always included in the sample metadata. Deeply sampled blood TCRbeta repertoires from subjects exposed to, actively infected with, or recovered from COVID-19 were included in the dataset. Samples were obtained from the ongoing ImmuneRACE study (first 160 participants) and from about 1,300 subjects provided by 6 global collaborators.

Participants in the prospective study were enrolled through a virtual design, were aged about 18 to 90 years, and lived in approximately 24 United States geographic areas. In the prospective study, cohorts were assigned on the basis of participant-reported clinical history obtained from a screening survey and a study questionnaire. Recovered participants in ImmuneRACE Cohort 3 were defined by two consecutive negative NP/OP PCR tests, clearance by a healthcare professional, or resolution of symptoms. In the prospective study, mobile phlebotomists collected whole blood, serum and a nasopharyngeal or oropharyngeal swab from each participant. Over an approximately two-month period, participants in the prospective study had the option of providing additional blood draws and questionnaires. Before DNA extraction, blood samples from the prospective study were shipped at room temperature or frozen. The cysteine opens and the phenylalanine closes a CDR3 of 16 amino acids. Only the CDR3 region is kept as DNA, spanning 48 bases read in frame from base 1. V has 4 bases trimmed and J has 4 bases trimmed; junction bases matching no gene number 8. Taken from the germline V gene, the CDR1 and CDR2 loops are KGHDR and SFDVKD.

Findings and caveats that apply to the study as a whole: The quantity of clinical and demographic metadata differed by source and by participant and was supplied without curation.

The sequence links TRBV24-1 to TRBJ1-4, and TRBD1 matches 7 of the central bases. The sample comprised PBMCs or T cells enriched from blood (not recorded which). The TCR comes from a young woman who had recovered from COVID-19. The sequenced DNA is TGTGCCACCAGTGAAAGTGGACAGGCCCATAATGAAAAACTGTTTTTT. This is translated as CATSESGQAHNEKLFF.